Presented here are 23 T cell receptor beta chains from one specimen sequenced in a study of blood T cells in healthy people across ages. It was with a sample-barcoded 5' primer and a J-beta primer mix that a second PCR of roughly 7 to 12 cycles was run. TCRdb re-analysed the 5' RACE reads in MiXCR, keeping a single row per CDR3 protein. Found here are about 780,000 distinct CDR3 sequences, around 50% of them singletons; the top ten hold about a sixth. The sequenced sample was blood. These receptors were obtained from a man older than 75 in good health.

In this sample, this clonotype turned up a few times. The chain employs TRBV27 and TRBJ2-1; 11 bases align to TRBD1. The CDR3 has 18 residues. Germline V gene lookup returns CDR1 MNHEY and CDR2 SMNVEV (reference sequence). Trimming cost V 3 bases and J 4 bases; bases outside gene matches: 11. The CDR3 reads CASSLGDRGLDLYNEQFF. CDR3 nucleotides: TGTGCCAGCAGTTTGGGGGACAGGGGGTTGGACCTTTACAATGAGCAGTTCTTC.

The J gene is TRBJ2-7, the V gene TRBV28; 9 nucleotides align to TRBD2. The V gene's germline CDR1 is MDHEN and CDR2 SYDVKM. V trimming: 4 bases; J trimming: 1 base; junction bases outside the gene matches: 8. This CDR3 comprises 16 residues. The CDR3 is CASSSAASGNSYEQYF. The CDR3 DNA reads TGTGCCAGCAGTTCTGCGGCTAGCGGGAATTCCTACGAGCAGTACTTC.

The rearrangement uses TRBV6-4 and TRBJ2-4, with D tentatively TRBD2 (6 bases). Judging by the DNA end, TRBJ2-7 fits better; the J call may be wrong. The CDR3 has 15 amino acids. Germline values: CDR1 MRHNA, CDR2 SNTAGT. The CDR3 reads CASSETGDGSYEQYF. CDR3 nucleotides: TGTGCCAGCAGTGAGACGGGAGATGGTTCCTACGAGCAGTACTTC.

This clonotype was counted only a few times. The chain couples TRBV5-6 to TRBJ2-7; 7 bases match TRBD1. Germline CDR1 and CDR2: SGHDT and YYEEEE. The CDR3 extends over 14 amino acids. The ends lost 3 bases at V and 3 bases at J; junction bases unmatched: 6. The CDR3 sequence: CASSSAWDSYEQYF. DNA of the CDR3: TGTGCCAGCAGCTCGGCTTGGGACAGCTACGAGCAGTACTTC. The variable domain in full, completed from reference TRBV5-6 and TRBJ2-7, reads DAGVTQSPTHLIKTRGQQVTLRCSPKSGHDTVSWYQQALGQGPQFIFQYYEEEERQRGNFPDRFSGHQFPNYSSELNVNALLLGDSALYLCASSSAWDSYEQYFGPGTRLTVT.

Turning to this clonotype: A much larger clone lies a single base off, so this may be a read error. The J gene is TRBJ2-7, the V gene TRBV29-1; 7 nucleotides match TRBD2. The CDR3 runs 16 residues. Germline V gene lookup returns CDR1 SQVTM and CDR2 ANQGSEA. CDR3 amino acids: CSVLGRPGGASCEQYF. The CDR3 DNA sequence: TGCAGCGTTCTGGGGAGACCGGGGGGAGCCTCCTGCGAGCAGTACTTC.

CDR3 sequence: CASSWTSGGHEQFF. CDR3 in DNA: TGCGCCAGCAGCTGGACTAGCGGGGGGCATGAGCAGTTCTTC. This chain connects TRBV5-1 to TRBJ2-1; 14 nucleotides match TRBD2. The CDR3 loop spans 14 amino acids. Germline V CDR1 and CDR2: SGHRS, YFSETQ. The trim removed 3 bases at V and 8 bases at J, leaving 1 base unmatched.

The rearrangement joins TRBV29-1 to TRBJ2-6, with D unclear. V was cut by 2 bases and J by 1 base, with 6 bases left in between. Germline V gene data show CDR1 as SQVTM and CDR2 as ANQGSEA. CDR3 length: 14 amino acids. This chain's CDR3 is CSVESVSGANVLTF. The DNA of the CDR3 is TGCAGCGTTGAAAGTGTTTCTGGGGCCAACGTCCTGACTTTC.

This clonotype was detected once. V is TRBV27 and J is TRBJ2-7, with 9 bases fitting TRBD2. The CDR3 totals 14 residues. Per the germline V gene, CDR1 is MNHEY and CDR2 is SMNVEV (reference sequence). J gave up 3 bases and V 5 bases, and 5 bases lay outside the gene matches. In DNA, the CDR3 is TGTGCCAGCAGTGTGACTAGCGGTCTCTACGAGCAGTACTTC. Translated, it gives CASSVTSGLYEQYF.

This chain joins TRBV15 and TRBJ1-1; D uncertain. Per germline, CDR1 LNHNV and CDR2 YYDKDF (reference sequence). This CDR3 contains 15 residues. The V and J ends lost 0 bases and 1 base respectively, with 9 bases between them. CDR3 sequence: CATSRDIQRNTEAFF. CDR3 sequence (DNA): TGTGCCACCAGCAGAGATATCCAGAGGAACACTGAAGCTTTCTTT.

Many counts were recorded for this clonotype. The V call is TRBV20-1, the J call TRBJ2-7, with D unresolved. Trimming removed 6 bases at V and 5 bases at J, with 11 bases between. CDR3 size: 11 residues. The germline V gene encodes CDR1 DFQATT and CDR2 SNEGSKA (reference sequence). DNA for the CDR3: TGCAGTGCCCTAACACGGGACGAGCAGTACTTC. Protein: CSALTRDEQYF.

This clonotype has only a few counts. The genes are TRBV5-1 and TRBJ1-1, with a weak D call TRBD1 (6 bases). This CDR3 comprises 15 residues. Germline CDR1 and CDR2: SGHRS and YFSETQ. Trimming took off 5 bases at V and 1 base at J, with 15 bases between the two ends. The CDR3 nucleotides read TGCGCCAGCAGTTATACCGGGACAACGAACACTGAAGCTTTCTTT. Translated, it gives CASSYTGTTNTEAFF.

The chain uses TRBV5-1 and TRBJ2-1, with 13 bases fitting TRBD2. After removal of 3 bases from V and 2 bases from J, the junction contained 5 bases not matched to a gene. The CDR3 has 17 amino acids. Germline CDR1 is SGHRS and CDR2 is YFSETQ. In DNA form, the CDR3 reads TGCGCCAGCAGCTATTCCGGGACTAGCGGGACCTACAATGAGCAGTTCTTC. This codes for CASSYSGTSGTYNEQFF.

This rearrangement joins TRBV20-1 to TRBJ2-7, with D unresolved. The end of the DNA is better explained by TRBJ2-5, so the J call may be wrong. This CDR3 region has 13 residues. Germline V gene data show CDR1 as DFQATT and CDR2 as SNEGSKA (reference sequence). DNA of the CDR3: TGCAGTGCTAGAGATATGGAAGCGGAGACCCAGTACTTC. This gives the protein CSARDMEAETQYF.

This clonotype was counted a few times. This rearrangement joins TRBV6-2 or TRBV6-3 to TRBJ2-5; 8 nucleotides line up with TRBD1. The CDR3 sequence is 17 residues long. Trimming removed 6 bases from V and 5 bases from J; junction bases left unmatched: 17. The germline V gene encodes CDR1 MNHEY and CDR2 SVGEGT. For the CDR3, the DNA is TGTGCCAGCAGACCGGACAGGGAGCCCCCAAGGTGGGAGACCCAGTACTTC. This sequence encodes CASRPDREPPRWETQYF.

The rearrangement joins TRBV15 to TRBJ2-1; TRBD2 matches at 9 bases. CDR1 is LNHNV, CDR2 YYDKDF, per germline (reference sequence). This CDR3 has 16 residues. V dropped 4 bases and J dropped 7; count of bases not matched to a gene: 11. In DNA, the CDR3 is TGTGCCACCAGCACCCCAACCGGGACTAGCCTTAATGAGCAGTTCTTC. Residues: CATSTPTGTSLNEQFF.

The chain links TRBV18 to TRBJ2-3, with D uncertain. The germline V gene has CDR1 KGHSH and CDR2 LQKENI. V was pared by 3 bases and J by 5 bases, with 6 bases between. The CDR3 length is 12 residues. The CDR3 region is CASSPVEDTQYF. The CDR3 DNA reads TGTGCCAGCTCACCGGTAGAAGATACGCAGTATTTT.

This clonotype was observed a handful of times. The chain employs TRBV9 and TRBJ2-7; TRBD2 matches 11 bases. CDR3 size: 16 residues. Trimming removed 4 bases from V and 5 bases from J; junction bases left unmatched: 11. From germline, CDR1 is SGDLS and CDR2 YYNGEE. CDR3 DNA: TGTGCCAGCAGCACCCATGCGTCTAGCGGGAGGAACGAGCAGTACTTC. Its translation is CASSTHASSGRNEQYF.

The chain employs TRBV2 and TRBJ2-1; the D is unclear. This CDR3 comprises 14 residues. CDR1 is SNHLY, CDR2 FYNNEI, per germline. Trimming removed 1 base from V and 5 bases from J, with 9 bases in between. CDR3 in DNA: TGTGCCAGCAGTGAAGATAACCAAAACAATGAGCAGTTCTTC. Its protein product is CASSEDNQNNEQFF.

In regard to this clonotype: This clone may be a read error of a much larger clone one base away. The chain is built from TRBV7-9 and TRBJ2-1, with D possibly matching TRBD1 (7 bases). Germline V gene data show CDR1 as SEHNR and CDR2 as FQNEAQ (reference sequence). Trimming cost V 5 bases and J 10 bases, with 18 bases left between them. This CDR3 spans 14 amino acids. The CDR3 DNA reads as TGTGCCAGCAGCCCTCGGCAGGGGGGTCGCGAGCAGTTCTTC. Amino acids: CASSPRQGGREQFF.

There are a few counts of this clonotype. The chain has TRBV29-1 and TRBJ1-2; tentative D call: TRBD1 (5 bases). V was cut by 3 bases and J by 7 bases, with 9 bases left in between. This CDR3 has 11 amino acids. Germline assignment: CDR1 SQVTM and CDR2 ANQGSEA. CDR3: CSVEKGTGYTF. CDR3 bases: TGCAGCGTTGAGAAGGGGACTGGCTACACCTTC.

The chain employs TRBV20-1 and TRBJ1-5; D not certain. V lost 0 bases and J 0 bases, leaving 9 bases between the germline ends. The CDR3 loop spans 15 amino acids. From germline, CDR1 is DFQATT and CDR2 SNEGSKA (reference sequence). CDR3 nucleotides: TGCAGTGCTAGAGATTTCACAAATAGCAATCAGCCCCAGCATTTT. It is translated as CSARDFTNSNQPQHF.

A word on this clonotype: This may be a read error, as it is one base from a much larger clone. Here the CDR3 reads CSGDNVYGYTF. CDR3 DNA: TGCAGCGGTGATAACGTTTATGGCTACACCTTC. The V call is TRBV29-1, the J call TRBJ1-2; no clear D. The CDR3 length is 11 residues. CDR1 and CDR2 (germline): SQVTM, ANQGSEA. V was trimmed by 7 bases and J by 5 bases, leaving 11 bases between them.

The CDR3 region is CASSLDLSASGSFWETQYF. CDR3 DNA: TGTGCCAGCAGCTTAGATCTAAGTGCTAGCGGGAGTTTTTGGGAGACCCAGTACTTC. J is TRBJ2-5 and V is TRBV11-2; 10 positions agree with TRBD2. Germline CDR1 SGHAT, CDR2 FQNNGV. The trim removed 0 bases at V and 5 bases at J, leaving 15 bases unmatched. The CDR3 length is 19 residues.